These T cell receptor beta chains were read from a single sample in a study of T-cell memory formation after mild COVID-19. Each CDR3 protein is one row after TCRdb ran MiXCR on the 5' RACE reads. The data show 470,000 or so distinct CDR3 sequences, 15% to 20% seen once. Specimen: PBMCs or a T cell subset sorted from them (not recorded which). These receptors came from an adult woman who had mild COVID-19 (a few samples of this study predate the infection). Cell type and time point are not known. Both conserved end residues are trimmed from each CDR3. D genes are given only for firm matches.

d_gene: TRBD1
v_gene: TRBV5-1
j_gene: TRBJ1-1
CDR3aa: ASSIRQGLEAF

d_gene: NA
v_gene: TRBV4-1
j_gene: TRBJ1-1
CDR3aa: ASSQAIFGVNTEAF

d_gene: NA
v_gene: TRBV3-1
j_gene: TRBJ1-6
CDR3aa: ASTKGGALH

d_gene: TRBD1
v_gene: TRBV20-1
j_gene: TRBJ1-2
CDR3aa: SARAQGAYGYT

d_gene: NA
v_gene: TRBV12-3/TRBV12-4
j_gene: TRBJ1-1
CDR3aa: ASSFQGPRNAF

d_gene: NA
v_gene: TRBV6-5
j_gene: TRBJ2-7
CDR3aa: ASTPAAEVYEQY

d_gene: NA
v_gene: TRBV29-1
j_gene: TRBJ2-3
CDR3aa: SVEFREDTQY

d_gene: NA
v_gene: TRBV6-5
j_gene: TRBJ1-1
CDR3aa: ASSYRGHTEAF

d_gene: TRBD2
v_gene: TRBV15
j_gene: TRBJ2-7
CDR3aa: ATSRDVSGSSEQY

d_gene: TRBD1
v_gene: TRBV6-2/TRBV6-3
j_gene: TRBJ2-7
CDR3aa: ASSSGTGVAYEQY

d_gene: NA
v_gene: TRBV27
j_gene: TRBJ2-5
CDR3aa: ASSPLSRETQY

d_gene: NA
v_gene: TRBV2
j_gene: TRBJ1-2
CDR3aa: ASSEGRVHEGYT

d_gene: NA
v_gene: TRBV6-5
j_gene: TRBJ2-5
CDR3aa: ASSYSTSAQETQY

d_gene: NA
v_gene: TRBV9
j_gene: TRBJ2-2
CDR3aa: ASSVTPRNTGELF

d_gene: TRBD2
v_gene: TRBV12-3/TRBV12-4
j_gene: TRBJ2-5
CDR3aa: ASIVGSGGRKETQY

d_gene: NA
v_gene: TRBV4-1
j_gene: TRBJ2-7
CDR3aa: ASSHTGGKSYEQY

d_gene: NA
v_gene: TRBV6-5
j_gene: TRBJ1-3
CDR3aa: ASTQGGNSGNTIY

d_gene: TRBD1
v_gene: TRBV4-1
j_gene: TRBJ1-1
CDR3aa: ASSFRQGGTEAF

d_gene: NA
v_gene: TRBV25-1
j_gene: TRBJ2-5
CDR3aa: ATCQGWVETQY

d_gene: NA
v_gene: TRBV7-9
j_gene: TRBJ2-4
CDR3aa: ASSNPRTYSQY

d_gene: TRBD1
v_gene: TRBV24-1
j_gene: TRBJ2-3
CDR3aa: ATSDSPGGSDTQY

d_gene: TRBD2
v_gene: TRBV18
j_gene: TRBJ2-1
CDR3aa: ASSPGTSSDEQF

d_gene: NA
v_gene: TRBV7-2
j_gene: TRBJ1-6
CDR3aa: ASSSTRGPSSSPLH

d_gene: NA
v_gene: TRBV5-5
j_gene: TRBJ1-1
CDR3aa: ASRSEGRVHTEAF

d_gene: NA
v_gene: TRBV12-3/TRBV12-4
j_gene: TRBJ2-3
CDR3aa: ASTTSTDTQY

d_gene: TRBD2
v_gene: TRBV5-4
j_gene: TRBJ2-3
CDR3aa: ASSWGLAPDTQY

d_gene: TRBD2
v_gene: TRBV5-1
j_gene: TRBJ2-7
CDR3aa: ASSSWLAGDSYEQY

d_gene: TRBD1
v_gene: TRBV28
j_gene: TRBJ2-7
CDR3aa: AIMGQAYEQY

d_gene: NA
v_gene: TRBV30
j_gene: TRBJ2-3
CDR3aa: AWRGGARDTQY

d_gene: TRBD2
v_gene: TRBV12-3/TRBV12-4
j_gene: TRBJ2-2
CDR3aa: ASTGGQDTGELF

d_gene: NA
v_gene: TRBV19
j_gene: TRBJ2-4
CDR3aa: ASSISLAKNIQY

d_gene: TRBD1
v_gene: TRBV27
j_gene: TRBJ2-7
CDR3aa: ASSSRDRASYEQY

d_gene: NA
v_gene: TRBV6-5
j_gene: TRBJ1-3
CDR3aa: ASSQPHFPGPGNTIY

d_gene: NA
v_gene: TRBV9
j_gene: TRBJ2-3
CDR3aa: ASSWSGGTTDTQY

d_gene: TRBD1
v_gene: TRBV5-4
j_gene: TRBJ2-7
CDR3aa: ASSWDRGLNEQY

d_gene: NA
v_gene: TRBV3-1
j_gene: TRBJ2-5
CDR3aa: ASSISGTLQETQY

d_gene: NA
v_gene: TRBV30
j_gene: TRBJ2-2
CDR3aa: AWSVGDTLAGELF

d_gene: NA
v_gene: TRBV27
j_gene: TRBJ2-2
CDR3aa: ASSFGTDNTGELF

d_gene: TRBD2
v_gene: TRBV7-6
j_gene: TRBJ2-5
CDR3aa: ASSFAGGLTTETQY

d_gene: NA
v_gene: TRBV24-1
j_gene: TRBJ2-7
CDR3aa: ATARAGDYEQY

d_gene: TRBD2
v_gene: TRBV4-3
j_gene: TRBJ2-5
CDR3aa: ASSQVPIVAGGETQY

d_gene: NA
v_gene: TRBV19
j_gene: TRBJ2-3
CDR3aa: ASSIGRGDTQY

d_gene: NA
v_gene: TRBV4-3
j_gene: TRBJ2-7
CDR3aa: ASSQFTGTHEQY

d_gene: TRBD1
v_gene: TRBV7-9
j_gene: TRBJ2-5
CDR3aa: ASSLTGPGAQY

d_gene: NA
v_gene: TRBV11-2
j_gene: TRBJ2-3
CDR3aa: AGGGVDTQY

d_gene: TRBD2
v_gene: TRBV5-1
j_gene: TRBJ2-1
CDR3aa: ASSFLSGGPYNEQF

d_gene: NA
v_gene: TRBV7-2
j_gene: TRBJ2-3
CDR3aa: ASSFRFLADTQY

d_gene: TRBD2
v_gene: TRBV6-5
j_gene: TRBJ2-7
CDR3aa: ASSSFPGLAGGPHEQY

d_gene: NA
v_gene: TRBV7-8
j_gene: TRBJ2-7
CDR3aa: ASSYYGVSSYEQY

d_gene: TRBD1
v_gene: TRBV18
j_gene: TRBJ1-2
CDR3aa: ASSPGQGDGYT

d_gene: NA
v_gene: TRBV7-8
j_gene: TRBJ2-3
CDR3aa: ASSLVGGALSFTDTQY

d_gene: NA
v_gene: TRBV4-1
j_gene: TRBJ1-1
CDR3aa: ASSQVGLAGNTEAF

d_gene: NA
v_gene: TRBV7-9
j_gene: TRBJ1-4
CDR3aa: ASSWGVDEKLF

d_gene: NA
v_gene: TRBV11-2
j_gene: TRBJ2-3
CDR3aa: ASSTTAQVGGADTQY